This TCR beta chain is drawn from a study of siplizumab effects on memory and regulatory T cells (dated by TCRdb to the late 2010s). In terms of the full investigation: The study looked at the effect of siplizumab, an anti-CD2 antibody, on alloreactive T-cell subsets in allogeneic mixed lymphocyte reactions made from human PBMCs. General findings and caveats noted by the study authors: Siplizumab significantly lowered the cumulative frequency of alloreactive sequences that could be traced to unstimulated CD4+ memory T cells. Greater diversity appeared to be present in unstimulated naive T cells than in memory T cells, and a substantial contribution to the alloresponse seemed to be made by naive cells. A naive or memory phenotype could not be assigned to roughly 75-97% of proliferating CD4+ or CD8+ clones. Sequences below about 10^-5 frequency were poorly captured, so only a minor fraction of alloreactive clones could be mapped to unstimulated subsets. Whether proliferating Tregs from siplizumab cultures actually had suppressive function was not functionally confirmed. Among mappable alloreactive CD4+ clones, an average Treg-derived fraction of around 71% was observed with siplizumab, compared with about 25% in control reactions.

Additional sequencing covered unstimulated subsets from a few donor pairs, namely CD8+ effector memory, CD4+ naive, CD8+ TEMRA, CD4+ memory and CD8+ naive. Sorted unstimulated T cells and proliferating T cells recovered from mixed lymphocyte reactions were subjected to TCRbeta CDR3 sequencing. Fresh whole blood from ten HLA-typed healthy donors was used as the source from which PBMCs were isolated. Regarding this clone: The antigen this receptor binds is unknown. Per-nucleotide qualities are absent, and no much larger clonotype sits a single base away.

Trimming takes 1 base off V and 6 bases off J; junction bases not matched to a gene: 8. CDR1 is given as SGHNT and CDR2 as YENEEA, both from the germline V gene. The CDR3 measures 16 amino acids from cysteine to phenylalanine. Just the 48-base CDR3 DNA is kept, in frame starting at base 1. Receptors were amplified or captured by the immunoSEQ multiplex PCR assay. Each sample had 85,000 to 100,000 TCR templates assayed by the deep sequencing platform. Genomic DNA extracted from sorted T cells was used for TCRbeta CDR3 sequencing. Per the original workflow: The R programming language was used for the clonal analysis of the TCRbeta CDR3 data. Comparing unstimulated samples against CFSE-low samples taken after the reaction was how alloreactive CD4+ and CD8+ clones were defined. Regulatory or non-regulatory origin of alloreactive CD4+ clones was assigned by matching sequences to the sorted unstimulated Treg and non-Treg repertoires. TCRdb took over this immuneACCESS table, retaining in-frame rearrangements with V and J assigned. Such tables are incomplete; in checked studies, under half of the missing clones stem from an unresolved V gene, and the remainder is unexplained. Clone size and the V and J calls come from that table; the DNA yielded D and trimming. This sample gives tens of thousands of clones in total; 79% of them show up just once. Roughly 0.4% of the sample is in the top ten clones.

The chain couples TRBV11-3 to TRBJ2-3; 9 bases in between match TRBD2. Material for sequencing was memory CD4+ T cells sorted from blood. The cell subset or site tag for this specimen amounts to: unstimulated CD4+ memory T cells. The TCR originated in a human donor in good health. The CDR3 protein sequence reads: CASSLGLAGTSDTQYF. DNA sequence: TGTGCCAGCAGCTTAGGGCTAGCGGGGACGTCGGATACGCAGTATTTT.